This T cell receptor beta chain was retrieved from a study of blood T cells in healthy people across ages. General study points: A greater number of naive CD4+ cells and higher diversity distinguished long-lived donors from aged donors.

A second PCR, run for roughly 7 to 12 cycles, used a sample-barcoded 5' primer plus a J-beta primer mix. TCRdb independently ran MiXCR on the 5' RACE reads; one entry per CDR3 protein. Found here are 1.5 million to 2 million distinct CDR3 sequences, roughly 27% of them singletons; the top ten hold roughly 8%. With regard to this clonotype: Its target is not known.

Trimming left V 6 bases short and J 4 bases short, with 15 bases between. In germline, CDR1 is DFQATT, CDR2 SNEGSKA (reference sequence). The CDR3 spans 14 residues. This TCR was sampled from a woman in her 30s in good health. The chain carries TRBV20-1 and TRBJ2-2, with D perhaps assigned TRBD1 or TRBD2 (5 bases each). Sequencing was done on a sample of blood. The DNA of the CDR3 is TGCAGTGCCGAGGGACGGGACCCCACCGGGGAGCTGTTTTTT. This gives the protein CSAEGRDPTGELFF.